The clone carrying this TCR beta chain was detected only a few times. The sample belongs to a study of cytomegalovirus exposure and HLA in healthy donors. Use of 60 Vbeta and 13 Jbeta primers characterized the PCR. Original processing notes: As a later analysis found, there were 60 million to 90 million unique TCR beta chains, of which some 9.9 million were shared. The table came from immunoSEQ multiplex PCR; TCRdb's copy has only in-frame clones and leaves some out. From that table come the V and J calls and clone size; the DNA was used to work out D and trimming. Seen here are approximately 140,000 clones, 50% to 75% observed once, and the top ten hold roughly 7%. Germline V CDR1 and CDR2: SGHRS, YFSETQ. CDR3 length: 15 residues. V gave up 6 bases and J gave up 5 bases; unmatched junction bases: 10.

The chain is built from TRBV5-1 and TRBJ1-4; 7 bases line up with TRBD1. Material for sequencing was PBMCs. This TCR was recovered from a woman aged 60-70 years in good health and CMV-seropositive. The CDR3, as DNA: TGCGCCAGCAACCTAGGGGGCGCGGGGAATGAAAAACTGTTTTTT. Protein sequence: CASNLGGAGNEKLFF.